This T cell receptor beta chain comes out of a study of T cell changes during pregnancy in multiple sclerosis (dated by TCRdb to the late 2010s). Turning to the overall study: Changes in the T cell repertoire over the course of pregnancy were examined in this study in women with multiple sclerosis.

Comment on this clone: The specificity of this receptor is unknown. The input lacks base qualities; no much larger clone sits a single base away.

Receptors were amplified or captured by the immunoSEQ multiplex PCR assay. The clones in this table, taken by TCRdb from immuneACCESS, are in-frame only. Not every clone is retained; where verified, under half of the shortfall comes from an unresolved V gene, and the cause of the rest is unknown. Recorded for this sample are about 53,000 clones; roughly 90% of them occurred a single time. Clones ranked in the top ten supply approximately 3% of the sample. The CDR3 has 13 amino acids, counting the end cysteine and phenylalanine. Kept here is only the CDR3 DNA, which spans 39 bases and is read in frame from base 1. The junction shows trimming of 5 bases on V and 4 bases on J, plus 11 bases between the germline ends. Via the germline V gene, CDR1 is SGHAT and CDR2 FQNNGV.

The chain is encoded by TRBV11-2 joined to TRBJ1-2; no confident D gene assignment can be made. This clonotype originated in a female donor with multiple sclerosis, enrolled in a pregnancy study. The sequences come from CD8+ T cells from peripheral blood mononuclear cells, collected before pregnancy. The bases read TGTGCCAGCAGCACAGACGGGGTCTATGGCTACACCTTC. The encoded protein is CASSTDGVYGYTF.